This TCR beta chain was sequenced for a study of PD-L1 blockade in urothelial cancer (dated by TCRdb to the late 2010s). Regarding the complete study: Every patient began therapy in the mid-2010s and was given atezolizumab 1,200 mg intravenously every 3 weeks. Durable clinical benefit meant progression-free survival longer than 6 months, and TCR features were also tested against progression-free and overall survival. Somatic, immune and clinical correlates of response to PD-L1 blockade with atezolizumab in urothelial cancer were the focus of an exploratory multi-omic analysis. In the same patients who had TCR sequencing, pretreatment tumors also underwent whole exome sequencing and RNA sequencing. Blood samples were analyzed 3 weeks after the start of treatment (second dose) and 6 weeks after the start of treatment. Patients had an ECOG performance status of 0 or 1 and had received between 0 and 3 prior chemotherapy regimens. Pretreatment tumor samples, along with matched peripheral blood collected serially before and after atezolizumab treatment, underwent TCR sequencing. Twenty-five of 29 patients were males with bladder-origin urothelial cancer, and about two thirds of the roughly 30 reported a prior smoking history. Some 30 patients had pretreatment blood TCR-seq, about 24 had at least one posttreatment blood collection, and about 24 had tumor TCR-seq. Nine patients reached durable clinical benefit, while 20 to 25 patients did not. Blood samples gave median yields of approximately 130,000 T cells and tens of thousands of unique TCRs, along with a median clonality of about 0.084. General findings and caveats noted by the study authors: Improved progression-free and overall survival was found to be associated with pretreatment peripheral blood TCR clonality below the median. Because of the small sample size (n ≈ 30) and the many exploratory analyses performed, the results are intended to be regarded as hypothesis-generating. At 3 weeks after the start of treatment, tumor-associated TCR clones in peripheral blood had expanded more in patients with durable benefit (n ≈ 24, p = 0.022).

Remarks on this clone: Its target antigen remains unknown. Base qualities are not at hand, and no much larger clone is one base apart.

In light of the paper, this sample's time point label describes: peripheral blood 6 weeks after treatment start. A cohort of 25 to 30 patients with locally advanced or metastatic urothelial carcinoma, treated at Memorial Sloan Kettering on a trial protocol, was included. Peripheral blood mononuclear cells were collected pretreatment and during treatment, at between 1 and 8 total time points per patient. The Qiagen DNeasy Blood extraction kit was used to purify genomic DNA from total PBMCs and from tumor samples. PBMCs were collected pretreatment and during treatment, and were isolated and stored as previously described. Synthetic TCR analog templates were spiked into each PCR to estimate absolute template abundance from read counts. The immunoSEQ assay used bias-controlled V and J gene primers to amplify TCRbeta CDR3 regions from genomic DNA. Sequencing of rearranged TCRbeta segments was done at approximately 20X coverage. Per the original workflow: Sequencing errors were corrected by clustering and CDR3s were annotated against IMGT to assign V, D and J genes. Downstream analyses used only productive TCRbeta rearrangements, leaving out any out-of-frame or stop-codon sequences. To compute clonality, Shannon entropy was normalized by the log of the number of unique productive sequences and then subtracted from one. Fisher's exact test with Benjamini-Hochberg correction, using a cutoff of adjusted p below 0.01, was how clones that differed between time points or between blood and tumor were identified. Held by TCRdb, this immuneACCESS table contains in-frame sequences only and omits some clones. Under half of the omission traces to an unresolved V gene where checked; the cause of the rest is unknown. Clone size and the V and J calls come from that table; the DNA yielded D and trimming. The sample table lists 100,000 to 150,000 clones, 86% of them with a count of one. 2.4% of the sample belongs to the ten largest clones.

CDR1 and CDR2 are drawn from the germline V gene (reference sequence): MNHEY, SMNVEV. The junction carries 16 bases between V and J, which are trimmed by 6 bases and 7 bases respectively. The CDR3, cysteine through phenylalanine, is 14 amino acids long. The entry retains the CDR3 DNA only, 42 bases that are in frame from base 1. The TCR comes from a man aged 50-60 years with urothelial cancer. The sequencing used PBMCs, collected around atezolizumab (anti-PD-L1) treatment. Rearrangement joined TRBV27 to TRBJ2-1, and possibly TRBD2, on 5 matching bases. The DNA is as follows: TGTGCCAGCAGAACCCGGGTCTCGGGGAATGAGCAGTTCTTC. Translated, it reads CASRTRVSGNEQFF.